The rows below give T cell receptor beta chains drawn from one sample of a study of T cells in Graves' hyperthyroidism and ophthalmopathy. TCRdb fed the multiplex PCR reads into MiXCR, producing one record per CDR3 protein. The data contain around 250,000 distinct CDR3 sequences, less than 15% of them singletons. Source material: blood. These receptors all stem from a woman between 40 and 50 years old with Graves' hyperthyroidism that later progressed to Graves' ophthalmopathy. The conserved cysteine and the conserved F or W are not part of the CDR3 here. A D gene is named only where the DNA matches it firmly. Where a row states a size, it is once, few, many or the class of an expanded clone; other rows omit it.

v_call	clone_size	j_call	d_call	cdr3_aa
TRBV9	.	TRBJ1-1	TRBD1	ASSVGDRGTEAF
TRBV9	many	TRBJ2-1	.	ASSVGPSTHNEQF
TRBV6-5	many	TRBJ2-5	.	ASSYNRMTYQETQY
TRBV7-7	many	TRBJ2-1	TRBD2	ASSLGLAGDNEQF
TRBV25-1	many	TRBJ2-1	TRBD2	ASSNPGLAGEQF
TRBV19	few	TRBJ2-7	TRBD2	ASRQTGTSGSIYEQY
TRBV30	many	TRBJ1-3	.	AWSVTTGNTIY
TRBV14	many	TRBJ1-1	.	ASSSPGMNTEAF
TRBV11-2	many	TRBJ1-4	TRBD1	ASSLGAGGGEKLF
TRBV7-2	many	TRBJ1-6	.	ASSLRTVPGSPLH
TRBV29-1	.	TRBJ2-7	.	SVDLRGTYEQY
TRBV5-1	many	TRBJ1-1	TRBD1	ASSRQGEFIDTEAF
TRBV29-1	many	TRBJ1-4	.	SVQSQGEGKLF
TRBV10-3	few	TRBJ2-1	.	AVSGNPGTLIISSYNEQF
TRBV27	many	TRBJ2-1	.	ASSLGSHEQF
TRBV2	.	TRBJ2-3	TRBD1	ASSLAGTGGSDTQY
TRBV27	many	TRBJ2-7	.	ASSFIRDPSYEQY
TRBV11-2	many	TRBJ1-1	TRBD1	ASRRTGADPWTEAF
TRBV19	.	TRBJ2-7	.	ASSTFEGGDEQY
TRBV6-1	many	TRBJ2-3	.	ASSEMRERGDTQY
TRBV7-9	few	TRBJ2-1	.	ASSPPWTGEQF
TRBV19	.	TRBJ1-5	TRBD1	ASSTNDRVRNQPQH
TRBV28	.	TRBJ2-7	TRBD2	ASSQAASGKKRIEQY
TRBV19	many	TRBJ2-2	.	ASRPGRNTGELF
TRBV4-1	many	TRBJ1-1	.	ASSQAGHSKNTEAF
TRBV12-3/TRBV12-4	many	TRBJ2-7	.	ASSPQGYTYEQY
TRBV11-2	many	TRBJ2-7	.	ASSFLADSSYEQY
TRBV9	many	TRBJ2-5	TRBD1	ASSGRQGVYQETQY
TRBV15	many	TRBJ2-1	.	ATSRDGRSSYNEQF
TRBV18	many	TRBJ2-7	TRBD1	ASSPPGTGGEQY
TRBV2	many	TRBJ2-5	.	ASSEVVGETQY
TRBV28	many	TRBJ2-1	TRBD1	ASSLHPFDRVLYNEQF
TRBV29-1	few	TRBJ1-1	.	SVIPRGTEAF
TRBV7-9	once	TRBJ1-1	.	DSSLRTWGPYRTEAF
TRBV14	few	TRBJ2-3	TRBD2	ASSHLGSGRVDTQY
TRBV6-1	many	TRBJ2-1	.	ASSEAPGLYNEQF
TRBV19	many	TRBJ1-5	.	ASSIEAGNQPQH
TRBV7-9	many	TRBJ2-1	.	ASSWVGFFFGDEQF
TRBV27	few	TRBJ1-2	.	ASSLSGGLSNGYT
TRBV6-6	.	TRBJ2-7	.	ASSYSAVAYEQY
TRBV2	many	TRBJ1-1	.	ASSEQGSAEAF
TRBV5-6	many	TRBJ1-4	TRBD1	ASSRGQGAGGEKLF
TRBV3-1	.	TRBJ2-7	.	ASTQGFRENYEQY
TRBV11-2	once	TRBJ2-5	.	ASSLRPRETQY
TRBV14	many	TRBJ1-1	.	ASSQRTAHEAF
TRBV6-1	many	TRBJ2-7	.	ASSPAQGYEQY
TRBV6-1	many	TRBJ2-7	.	ASSFARDGRYEQY
TRBV7-2	many	TRBJ1-2	.	ASSEYEGYGYT
TRBV3-1	.	TRBJ1-2	.	ASSAGPGGYT
TRBV28	many	TRBJ2-7	.	ASSFLTAAY
TRBV2	many	TRBJ2-5	.	ASRRMETQY